This T cell receptor beta chain was recorded in a study of tumor and adjacent non-tumor tissue in lung cancer. For the study at large: On average, productive TCRbeta reads reached a few million per sample.

The V gene end was trimmed by 6 bases and the J gene end by 11 bases; junction bases not matched to a gene: 16. CDR3 length: 14 amino acids. Looked up from germline, CDR1 is DFQATT and CDR2 is SNEGSKA (reference sequence). Three rounds of nested PCR, following a modified ARM-PCR protocol, produced the TCRbeta library. TCRdb independently ran MiXCR on the multiplex PCR reads; one entry per CDR3 protein. The table records some 95,000 distinct CDR3 sequences, roughly 80% of them present only once. Whole-study results and caveats: In normal lung, the top 100 clones were significantly more dominant than in tumor.

Of note for this clonotype: Its antigen is as yet unknown.

This sample's RNA came from whole unsorted tissue. The normal lung tissue was taken more than 3 cm from the tumor edge. The origin of this receptor is a man aged 60-69 years with small cell lung cancer. The sequenced sample was distant non-tumor lung tissue. The chain is built from TRBV20-1 and TRBJ1-1; 9 nucleotides line up with TRBD1. The CDR3 coding sequence is TGCAGTGCCTTAATCGACAGGGGGAACACTGGTGCTTTCTTT. Translating gives CSALIDRGNTGAFF.